This T cell receptor (beta chain) came from a study of T cell responses to AZD1222 COVID-19 vaccine. Study in general: Doses given second, at about 4 or about 12 weeks, were pooled.

Method: immunoSEQ multiplex PCR; TCRdb's copy keeps in-frame clones and lacks some. The table records around 84,000 clones, 75% to 90% of them present only once. Worth noting for this clone: The antigen is not known.

Study observations and caveats: Females outnumbered males among donors, who were mostly white British; clonal diversity was possibly underestimated. Only 5 or 6 individuals given AZD1222 were seropositive at baseline. Once two AZD1222 doses were given, Spike-specific TCR breadth and depth went up.

This CDR3 has 15 amino acids. Trimming left V 3 bases short and J 1 base short, with 14 bases between. Germline V gene data show CDR1 as DFQATT and CDR2 as SNEGSKA (reference sequence). This chain connects TRBV20-1 to TRBJ2-3; tentatively, D is TRBD2 (5 bases). The source of this sequence is an adult in good health. Specimen: peripheral blood, collected on day 0 of AZD1222 vaccination. CDR3 in amino acids: CSASKLGLGTDTQYF. CDR3 in DNA: TGCAGTGCTAGTAAACTAGGACTCGGCACAGATACGCAGTATTTT.